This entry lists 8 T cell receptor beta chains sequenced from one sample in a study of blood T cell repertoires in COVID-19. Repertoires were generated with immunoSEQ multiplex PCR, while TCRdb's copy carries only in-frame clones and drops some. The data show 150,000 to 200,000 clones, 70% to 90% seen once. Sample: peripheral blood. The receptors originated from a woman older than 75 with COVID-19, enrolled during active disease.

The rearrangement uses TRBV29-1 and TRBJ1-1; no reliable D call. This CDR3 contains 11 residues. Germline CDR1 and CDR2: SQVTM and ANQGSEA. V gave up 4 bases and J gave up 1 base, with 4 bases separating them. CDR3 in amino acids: CSVGQNTEAFF. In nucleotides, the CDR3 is TGCAGCGTTGGACAGAACACTGAAGCTTTCTTT.

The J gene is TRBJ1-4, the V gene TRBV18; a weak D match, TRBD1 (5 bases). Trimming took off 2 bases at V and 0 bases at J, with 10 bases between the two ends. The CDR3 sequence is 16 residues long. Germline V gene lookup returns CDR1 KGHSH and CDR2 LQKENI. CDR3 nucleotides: TGTGCCAGCTCACCAGGAAGCAGGGCAACTAATGAAAAACTGTTTTTT. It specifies CASSPGSRATNEKLFF.

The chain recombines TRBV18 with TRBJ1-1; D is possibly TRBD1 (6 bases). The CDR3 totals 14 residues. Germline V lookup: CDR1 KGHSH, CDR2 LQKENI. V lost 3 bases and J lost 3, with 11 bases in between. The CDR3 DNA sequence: TGTGCCAGCTCACCCGGGGGGCTGCACACTGAAGCTTTCTTT. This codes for CASSPGGLHTEAFF. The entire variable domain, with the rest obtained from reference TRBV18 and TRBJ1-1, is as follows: NAGVMQNPRHLVRRRGQEARLRCSPMKGHSHVYWYRQLPEEGLKFMVYLQKENIIDESGMPKERFSAEFPKEGPSILRIQQVVRGDSAAYFCASSPGGLHTEAFFGQGTRLTVV.

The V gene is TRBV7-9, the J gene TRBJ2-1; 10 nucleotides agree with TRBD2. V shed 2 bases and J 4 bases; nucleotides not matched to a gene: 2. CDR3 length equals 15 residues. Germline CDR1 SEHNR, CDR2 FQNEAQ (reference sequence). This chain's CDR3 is CASSLSAGGYNEQFF. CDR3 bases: TGTGCCAGCAGCTTATCAGCGGGGGGGTACAATGAGCAGTTCTTC.

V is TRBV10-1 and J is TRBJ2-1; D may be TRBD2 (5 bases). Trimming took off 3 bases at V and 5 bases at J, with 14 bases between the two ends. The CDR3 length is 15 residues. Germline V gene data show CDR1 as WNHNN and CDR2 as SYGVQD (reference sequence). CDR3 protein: CASSEEGSRDNEQFF. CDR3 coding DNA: TGCGCCAGCAGTGAAGAGGGCTCTCGGGACAATGAGCAGTTCTTC.

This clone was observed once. CDR3 in DNA: TGTGCCAGCAGTTTGGTACAGGGGACTGAAAAACTGTTTTTT. It encodes CASSLVQGTEKLFF. The V call is TRBV27, the J call TRBJ1-4; 7 nucleotides line up with TRBD1. The CDR3 spans 14 residues. Trimming took 3 bases from V and 7 from J; bases not matched to a gene: 5. Germline CDR1 is MNHEY and CDR2 is SMNVEV (reference sequence). Combining the CDR3 with reference TRBV27 and TRBJ1-4 gives the whole variable domain EAQVTQNPRYLITVTGKKLTVTCSQNMNHEYMSWYRQDPGLGLRQIYYSMNVEVTDKGDVPEGYKVSRKEKRNFPLILESPSPNQTSLYFCASSLVQGTEKLFFGSGTQLSVL.

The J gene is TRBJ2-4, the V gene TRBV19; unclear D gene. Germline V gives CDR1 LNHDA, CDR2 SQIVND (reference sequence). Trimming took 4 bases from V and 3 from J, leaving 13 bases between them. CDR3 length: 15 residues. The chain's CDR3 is CASSSVAEIKNIQYF. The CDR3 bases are TGTGCCAGTAGTAGCGTGGCGGAAATCAAAAACATTCAGTACTTC.

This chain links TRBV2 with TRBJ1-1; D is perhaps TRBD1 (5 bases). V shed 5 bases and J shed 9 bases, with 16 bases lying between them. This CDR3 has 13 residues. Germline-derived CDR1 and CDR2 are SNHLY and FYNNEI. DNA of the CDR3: TGTGCCAGCAGTTACACGACAGAAAGCCAAGCTTTCTTT. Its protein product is CASSYTTESQAFF.